This T cell receptor (beta chain) was captured in a study of blood T cells in healthy people across ages. Findings and caveats of the study: Both naive CD4+ cell counts and diversity were greater in long-lived donors than in aged donors.

As concerns this clonotype: The antigen is not known.

CDR1 is SGHAT and CDR2 is FQNNGV in the germline V gene. The length of the CDR3 is 13 residues. V lost 5 bases and J 7 bases, leaving 11 bases between the germline ends. Primers used in a second PCR of about 6 to 11 cycles were a sample-barcoded 5' primer and a J-beta primer mix. Per-sample output comprised a minimum of 3 million paired-end reads containing CDR3. TCRdb reprocessed the 5' RACE reads via MiXCR and lists one record per CDR3 protein. The table shows over 450,000 distinct CDR3 sequences, with nearly 25% occurring only once. This same sample was also taken into another study, of T cells of mothers and their children. In that study: From each mother came over 8 million TCR beta CDR3 reads, and from each child came 2.5 million to 3.5 million. A slight, non-significant increase in overlap was found for related mother-child pairs relative to unrelated pairs.

The sequence derives from a boy aged 10-17 years in good health. The chain recombines TRBV11-2 with TRBJ2-2; D gene unclear. The sequenced sample consisted of blood. In DNA, the CDR3 is TGTGCCAGCAGCCCGTTTGTCTTCGGGGAGCTGTTTTTT. Translated: CASSPFVFGELFF.